One and the same sample provided the 15 T cell receptor beta chains below, sequenced in a study of sequential checkpoint blockade in melanoma. Here immunoSEQ multiplex PCR was the method, and the copy in TCRdb shows in-frame clones only, minus some. Of some 7,000 clones listed, roughly a quarter are singletons. Treatment meaning: randomized to nivolumab then ipilimumab (arm A) or the reverse (arm B). The specimen comprised tumor tissue (inferred from file names), sampled from a patient given nivolumab and ipilimumab in sequence. These receptor sequences come from a human donor with melanoma.

This chain uses TRBV6-8 with TRBJ2-3; D gene uncertain. V dropped 5 bases and J dropped 6 bases, with 12 bases sitting between them. The germline V gene has CDR1 MNHGY and CDR2 SAAAGT. The CDR3 has 13 residues. Written as DNA, the CDR3 is TGTGCCAGCAGTGTTAACGGAAAGGATACGCAGTATTTT. The encoded protein is CASSVNGKDTQYF.

The rearrangement links TRBV29-1 to TRBJ1-1; D may be TRBD1 (6 bases). The CDR3 covers 14 residues. Trimming cost V 6 bases and J 6 bases, with 20 bases left between them. Germline V gene lookup returns CDR1 SQVTM and CDR2 ANQGSEA. The CDR3 region has the DNA TGCAGCGTGCTACGGAGGGGGGGTAGGGCTGAAGCTTTCTTT. Translating it yields CSVLRRGGRAEAFF.

This clone was counted between two and nine times. V gene TRBV28 combines with J gene TRBJ1-2; tentative D call: TRBD1 (5 bases). Looked up from germline, CDR1 is MDHEN and CDR2 is SYDVKM. This CDR3 has 15 residues. V was shortened by 6 bases and J by 4 bases, with 18 bases between the two germline ends. The CDR3: CASSPGDSQVYGYTF. Here the CDR3 DNA reads TGTGCCAGCAGCCCCGGGGACTCTCAGGTCTATGGCTACACCTTC.

The chain couples TRBV14 to TRBJ2-1; 10 bases map to TRBD2. The CDR3 has 19 amino acids. Trimming cost V 1 base and J 8 bases; bases outside gene matches: 17. CDR1 is SGHDN, CDR2 FVKESK, per germline. Here the CDR3 DNA reads TGTGCCAGCAGCCAAGCCGACCGGAAGGGACTAGCGTGGGCGCATGAGCAGTTCTTC. This translates into CASSQADRKGLAWAHEQFF. Looking up the rest from reference TRBV14 and TRBJ2-1 gives the full variable domain: EAGVTQFPSHSVIEKGQTVTLRCDPISGHDNLYWYRRVMGKEIKFLLHFVKESKQDESGMPNNRFLAERTGGTYSTLKVQPAELEDSGVYFCASSQADRKGLAWAHEQFFGPGTRLTVL.

In its sample, this clone ranks as medium-sized. This chain links TRBV6-8 with TRBJ1-3; D not certain. There are 14 residues in the CDR3. The ends were cut back, 1 base at V and 4 bases at J, with 8 bases in the middle. Germline loops: CDR1 MNHGY, CDR2 SAAAGT. The CDR3 reads CASSYLSAGNTIYF. As DNA, the CDR3 is TGTGCCAGCAGTTACTTATCAGCCGGAAACACCATATATTTT.

This clone was observed once. The V and J genes are TRBV29-1 and TRBJ1-1, with TRBD1 identical over 10 bases. In germline, CDR1 is SQVTM, CDR2 ANQGSEA. Losses at the gene ends were 6 bases for V and 4 bases for J; bases not matched to a gene: 11. The length of the CDR3 is 15 residues. CDR3 protein: CSVGGRGTGATEAFF. CDR3 sequence (DNA): TGCAGCGTCGGAGGTAGAGGGACAGGGGCCACTGAAGCTTTCTTT.

The chain recombines TRBV19 with TRBJ2-7; 14 nucleotides agree with TRBD2. This CDR3 contains 15 residues. Trimming removed 5 bases from V and 5 bases from J; junction bases left unmatched: 5. The V gene's germline CDR1 is LNHDA and CDR2 SQIVND (reference sequence). The CDR3 here is CASSAGTSGGDEQYV. CDR3 DNA sequence: TGTGCCAGTAGTGCCGGGACTAGCGGGGGAGACGAGCAGTACGTC.

This clone was found a few times. This sequence joins TRBV6-8 and TRBJ2-7; no firm D call. The V gene's germline CDR1 is MNHGY and CDR2 SAAAGT. CDR3 size: 14 residues. V was clipped by 2 bases and J by 5 bases, with 13 bases between them. CDR3 in DNA: TGTGCCAGCAGTTACGGGTCTAGTCCTCACGAGCAGTACGTC. Translation gives CASSYGSSPHEQYV.

This chain links TRBV5-1 with TRBJ2-4; D ambiguous. V gave up 5 bases and J gave up 1 base, with 16 bases separating them. The CDR3 has 16 residues. The V gene's germline CDR1 is SGHRS and CDR2 YFSETQ. This CDR3 is CASSQDFGSAKNIQYF. As DNA, the CDR3 is TGCGCCAGCAGTCAGGATTTCGGGTCGGCCAAAAACATTCAGTACTTC.

This chain connects TRBV6-8 to TRBJ1-2; no reliable D call. Germline CDR1 MNHGY, CDR2 SAAAGT. Trimming took 0 bases from V and 7 from J, leaving 9 bases between them. The CDR3 sequence is 13 residues long. This CDR3 reads CASSYSLGSGYTF. The CDR3 DNA reads TGTGCCAGCAGTTACTCGTTGGGCAGTGGCTACACCTTC.

The sample holds a few counts of this clone. The V and J genes are TRBV12-5 and TRBJ2-1; a possible D gene is TRBD2 (6 bases). V lost 0 bases and J 5 bases, leaving 17 bases between the germline ends. CDR1 and CDR2 (germline): LGHNT, FRNRAP. This CDR3 spans 17 amino acids. The DNA of the CDR3 is TGTGCTAGTGGTTTGGTACGGGGGAGTAGCCGGGACAATGAGCAGTTCTTC. This codes for CASGLVRGSSRDNEQFF.

This clone was picked up a small number of times. The chain employs TRBV15 and TRBJ1-5; weak D call: TRBD1 (6 bases). The CDR3 totals 14 residues. Germline CDR1 reads LNHNV; CDR2 reads YYDKDF (reference sequence). Trimming pared 2 bases from V and 6 bases from J, leaving 11 bases between. Here the CDR3 reads CATSRQGIRQPQHF. The DNA of the CDR3 is TGTGCCACCAGCAGACAGGGGATTCGTCAGCCCCAGCATTTT.

The chain links TRBV5-1 to TRBJ2-2, with D possibly being TRBD2 (6 bases). V was clipped by 5 bases and J by 8 bases, with 19 bases between them. Germline values: CDR1 SGHRS, CDR2 YFSETQ. The CDR3 has 15 amino acids. The CDR3 is CASSLEGSVEGELFF. For the CDR3, the DNA is TGCGCCAGCAGTCTGGAGGGGAGTGTGGAGGGGGAGCTGTTTTTT.

This clone was found a few times. The chain is built from TRBV14 and TRBJ2-2, with D possibly being TRBD1 (5 bases). Germline V gene data show CDR1 as SGHDN and CDR2 as FVKESK. The germline V and J ends were trimmed by 2 bases and 7 bases, with 11 bases remaining between them. CDR3 length equals 14 residues. This chain's CDR3 is CASSQHRQGGELFF. In nucleotides, the CDR3 is TGTGCCAGCAGCCAACATCGCCAGGGCGGGGAGCTGTTTTTT.

The sample holds many counts of this clone. V and J are TRBV6-8 and TRBJ2-7; 12 bases align to TRBD2. Germline V gene sequence: CDR1 MNHGY, CDR2 SAAAGT. This CDR3 spans 12 amino acids. V lost 6 bases and J lost 7; bases outside the gene matches: 1. The CDR3 is CASRGLAGEQYV. CDR3 sequence (DNA): TGTGCCAGCAGGGGACTAGCGGGTGAGCAGTACGTC.